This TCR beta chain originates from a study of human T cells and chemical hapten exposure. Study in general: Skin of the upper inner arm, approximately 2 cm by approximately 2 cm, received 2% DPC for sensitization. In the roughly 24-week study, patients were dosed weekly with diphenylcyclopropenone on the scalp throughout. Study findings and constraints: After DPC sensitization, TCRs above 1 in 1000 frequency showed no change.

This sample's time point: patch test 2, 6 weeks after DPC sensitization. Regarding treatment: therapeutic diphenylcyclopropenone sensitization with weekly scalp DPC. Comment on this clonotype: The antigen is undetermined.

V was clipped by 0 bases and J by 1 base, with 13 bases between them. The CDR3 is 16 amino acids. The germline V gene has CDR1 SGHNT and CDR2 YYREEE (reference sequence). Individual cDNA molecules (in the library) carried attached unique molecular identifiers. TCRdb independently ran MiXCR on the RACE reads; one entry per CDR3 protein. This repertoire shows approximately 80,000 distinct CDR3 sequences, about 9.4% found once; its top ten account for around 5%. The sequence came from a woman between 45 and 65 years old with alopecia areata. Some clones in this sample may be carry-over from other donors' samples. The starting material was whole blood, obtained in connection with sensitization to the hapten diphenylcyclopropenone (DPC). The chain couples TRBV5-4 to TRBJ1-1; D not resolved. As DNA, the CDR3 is TGTGCCAGCAGCTTGGACAGTACCATTCAGAACACTGAAGCTTTCTTT. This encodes CASSLDSTIQNTEAFF.